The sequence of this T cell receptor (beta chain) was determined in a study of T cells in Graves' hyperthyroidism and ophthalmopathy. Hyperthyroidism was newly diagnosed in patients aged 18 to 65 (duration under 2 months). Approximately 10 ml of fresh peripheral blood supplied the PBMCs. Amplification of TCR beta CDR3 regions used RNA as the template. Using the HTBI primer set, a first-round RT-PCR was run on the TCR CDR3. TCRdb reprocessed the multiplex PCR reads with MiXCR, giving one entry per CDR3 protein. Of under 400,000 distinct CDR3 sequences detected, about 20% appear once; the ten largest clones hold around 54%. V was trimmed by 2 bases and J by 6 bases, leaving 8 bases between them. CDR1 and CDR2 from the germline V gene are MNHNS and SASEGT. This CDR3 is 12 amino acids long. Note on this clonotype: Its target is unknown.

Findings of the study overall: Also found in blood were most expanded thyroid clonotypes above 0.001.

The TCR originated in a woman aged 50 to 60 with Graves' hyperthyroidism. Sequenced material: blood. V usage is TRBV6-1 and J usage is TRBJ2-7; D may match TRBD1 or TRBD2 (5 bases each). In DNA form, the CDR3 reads TGTGCCAGCAGTGAATGGGGGTCCGAGCAGTACTTC. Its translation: CASSEWGSEQYF.